These 24 T cell receptor beta chains originate from one sample sequenced in a study of cytomegalovirus exposure and HLA in healthy donors. The PCR used 60 Vbeta and 13 Jbeta primers. Sequencing was performed with immunoSEQ multiplex PCR; in TCRdb, only in-frame clones are kept and a portion is missing. The table shows 140,000 to 150,000 clones, with around 77% occurring only once. Sequencing was carried out using PBMCs. The receptors were gathered from a woman in her 40s in good health and CMV-seropositive.

This clone turned up a few times. This chain connects TRBV11-2 to TRBJ2-5, with 13 nucleotides matching TRBD2. CDR3 size: 16 residues. V lost 6 bases to trimming and J lost 3 bases; unmatched junction nucleotides: 7. CDR1 and CDR2 from the germline V gene are SGHAT and FQNNGV. CDR3 in amino acids: CASRLTSGGQKETQYF. The CDR3 region has the DNA TGTGCCAGCAGACTGACTAGCGGGGGGCAAAAAGAGACCCAGTACTTC. Variable domain in full (rest from reference TRBV11-2 and TRBJ2-5): EAGVAQSPRYKIIEKRQSVAFWCNPISGHATLYWYQQILGQGPKLLIQFQNNGVVDDSQLPKDRFSAERLKGVDSTLKIQPAKLEDSAVYLCASRLTSGGQKETQYFGPGTRLLVL.

This clone was detected once. V gene TRBV9 combines with J gene TRBJ1-1; 7 bases align to TRBD1. V gave up 4 bases and J gave up 4 bases; unmatched junction bases: 7. CDR1 and CDR2 from the germline V gene are SGDLS and YYNGEE. The CDR3 consists of 14 residues. The CDR3 region is CASSLMTGTTEAFF. The CDR3 DNA is TGTGCCAGCAGCCTAATGACAGGGACCACTGAAGCTTTCTTT.

The V gene is TRBV28, the J gene TRBJ2-6, with TRBD1 as a possible D gene (6 bases). The germline CDR1 and CDR2 sequences are MDHEN and SYDVKM. The ends were cut back, 5 bases at V and 4 bases at J, with 12 bases in the middle. CDR3 length: 15 amino acids. The CDR3 region is CASSETGRGANVLTF. CDR3 in DNA: TGTGCCAGCAGTGAAACAGGGCGAGGGGCCAACGTCCTGACTTTC.

J is TRBJ2-2 and V is TRBV9; a possible D gene is TRBD2 (5 bases). The CDR3 runs 13 residues. The V gene's germline CDR1 is SGDLS and CDR2 YYNGEE. V gave up 4 bases and J gave up 1 base, with 5 bases separating them. CDR3 sequence (DNA): TGTGCCAGCAGCCGGGGGAACACCGGGGAGCTGTTTTTT. Its translation: CASSRGNTGELFF. Complete variable domain (other parts from reference TRBV9 and TRBJ2-2): DSGVTQTPKHLITATGQRVTLRCSPRSGDLSVYWYQQSLDQGLQFLIQYYNGEERAKGNILERFSAQQFPDLHSELNLSSLELGDSALYFCASSRGNTGELFFGEGSRLTVL.

This clone is a singleton in its sample. The rearrangement links TRBV7-3 to TRBJ2-2; 10 nucleotides match TRBD1. The V segment lost 3 bases and the J segment 8 bases; nucleotides outside the gene matches: 3. In germline, CDR1 is SGHTA, CDR2 FQGTGA. The CDR3 consists of 14 residues. CDR3 amino acids: CASSFGTGEGELFF. The CDR3 DNA sequence: TGTGCCAGCAGCTTCGGGACAGGGGAGGGGGAGCTGTTTTTT.

The V and J genes are TRBV7-3 and TRBJ2-2; TRBD2 agrees at 7 bases. CDR1 is SGHTA and CDR2 is FQGTGA in the germline V gene. The J segment lost 3 bases and the V segment lost 3 bases, leaving 1 base of the junction unmatched. The CDR3 has 14 residues. The CDR3 DNA is TGTGCCAGCAGCTTGGCGGGGGACACCGGGGAGCTGTTTTTT. It codes for CASSLAGDTGELFF.

The J gene is TRBJ2-3, the V gene TRBV2; TRBD2 agrees at 15 bases. CDR1 SNHLY and CDR2 FYNNEI come from the germline V gene. This CDR3 has 16 residues. V shed 6 bases, J shed 3 bases, and the junction held 4 bases outside the gene matches. DNA of the CDR3: TGTGCCAGCAGACTCGGACTAGCGGGGGGGACAGATACGCAGTATTTT. The encoded protein is CASRLGLAGGTDTQYF.

This rearrangement joins TRBV6-5 to TRBJ1-1; perhaps TRBD1 as D (6 bases). The CDR3 length is 13 residues. Germline V gene lookup returns CDR1 MNHEY and CDR2 SVGAGI. V was clipped by 8 bases and J by 4 bases, with 14 bases between them. In DNA form, the CDR3 reads TGTGCCAGCGCGTGGGGGCCCCGCACTGAAGCTTTCTTT. Encoded protein: CASAWGPRTEAFF.

CDR3 region: CASSQTTSGGQETQYF. CDR3 coding DNA: TGTGCCAGCTCACAGACGACTAGCGGGGGGCAAGAGACCCAGTACTTC. The V call is TRBV18, the J call TRBJ2-5; TRBD2 matches at 13 bases. The germline CDR1 and CDR2 sequences are KGHSH and LQKENI. Losses at the gene ends were 4 bases for V and 2 bases for J; bases not matched to a gene: 4. This CDR3 region has 16 residues.

The rearrangement joins TRBV7-9 to TRBJ2-1, with 9 bases that match TRBD1. The CDR3 extends over 13 amino acids. Germline V lookup: CDR1 SEHNR, CDR2 FQNEAQ (reference sequence). V was clipped by 7 bases and J by 10 bases; unmatched bases: 8. As DNA, the CDR3 is TGTGCCAGCACCAGGACAGGGGAGGACGAGCAGTTCTTC. This sequence encodes CASTRTGEDEQFF.

The chain joins TRBV6-1 to TRBJ1-5, with 9 positions matching TRBD1. The CDR3 has 16 amino acids. The V gene end was trimmed by 6 bases and the J gene end by 1 base; junction bases not matched to a gene: 7. Germline V gives CDR1 MNHNS, CDR2 SASEGT. The CDR3 coding sequence is TGTGCCAGCAGGGAACAGGGGGCGCTCAGCAATCAGCCCCAGCATTTT. Translating gives CASREQGALSNQPQHF.

The chain has TRBV18 and TRBJ1-2; no clear D. V gave up 3 bases and J gave up 0 bases, with 11 bases separating them. The germline V gene encodes CDR1 KGHSH and CDR2 LQKENI. This CDR3 is 15 amino acids long. The CDR3 DNA reads as TGTGCCAGCTCACCTACAGAACAAGCTAACTATGGCTACACCTTC. This sequence encodes CASSPTEQANYGYTF. The whole variable domain, filled in from reference TRBV18 and TRBJ1-2, reads NAGVMQNPRHLVRRRGQEARLRCSPMKGHSHVYWYRQLPEEGLKFMVYLQKENIIDESGMPKERFSAEFPKEGPSILRIQQVVRGDSAAYFCASSPTEQANYGYTFGSGTRLTVV.

The chain recombines TRBV11-2 with TRBJ2-7, with TRBD1 identical over 11 bases. The CDR3 covers 17 residues. The J segment lost 6 bases and the V segment lost 5 bases, leaving 15 bases of the junction unmatched. The germline gives CDR1 SGHAT, CDR2 FQNNGV. CDR3 region: CASSTLGRTGQGGEQYF. DNA of the CDR3: TGTGCCAGCAGCACCCTAGGAAGAACGGGACAGGGGGGCGAGCAGTACTTC.

The chain joins TRBV11-2 to TRBJ2-1; 10 bases map to TRBD2. This CDR3 is built from 16 residues. CDR1 is SGHAT, CDR2 FQNNGV, per germline. The V and J ends lost 6 bases and 9 bases, in that order; junction bases with no gene match: 14. The CDR3 loop reads CASSKLAGTHGGEQFF. The CDR3 bases are TGTGCCAGCAGTAAACTAGCGGGGACGCACGGCGGTGAGCAGTTCTTC.

V usage is TRBV19 and J usage is TRBJ1-5; tentative D call: TRBD1 (5 bases). This CDR3 contains 17 residues. Per the germline V gene, CDR1 is LNHDA and CDR2 is SQIVND (reference sequence). Trimming stripped 1 base from V and 6 bases from J, with 19 bases between. The CDR3 sequence is CASSIAPTAGPGQPQHF. CDR3 sequence (DNA): TGTGCCAGTAGTATAGCCCCCACCGCAGGGCCGGGTCAGCCCCAGCATTTT. The variable domain in full, with the rest retrieved from reference TRBV19 and TRBJ1-5, is DGGITQSPKYLFRKEGQNVTLSCEQNLNHDAMYWYRQDPGQGLRLIYYSQIVNDFQKGDIAEGYSVSREKKESFPLTVTSAQKNPTAFYLCASSIAPTAGPGQPQHFGDGTRLSIL.

This clone has more than one count but fewer than ten. The chain employs TRBV7-9 and TRBJ1-4; tentatively, D is TRBD1 (5 bases). CDR1 is SEHNR and CDR2 is FQNEAQ in the germline V gene (reference sequence). V lost 4 bases and J 5 bases, leaving 11 bases between the germline ends. The CDR3 contains 14 residues. The CDR3 coding sequence is TGTGCCAGCAGCTCGGACATGATCAATGAAAAACTGTTTTTT. This sequence encodes CASSSDMINEKLFF.

The chain combines TRBV18 with TRBJ2-1; 9 positions match TRBD2. Unmatched junction bases numbered 9, after V lost 0 bases and J lost 0 bases. The length of the CDR3 is 19 residues. The V gene's germline CDR1 is KGHSH and CDR2 LQKENI. CDR3: CASSPPLSGGPSSYNEQFF. The CDR3 bases are TGTGCCAGCTCACCACCGTTGAGCGGGGGGCCGAGCTCCTACAATGAGCAGTTCTTC.

This chain joins TRBV10-2 and TRBJ2-3; tentatively, D is TRBD2 (6 bases). CDR3 length equals 13 residues. V was trimmed by 10 bases and J by 3 bases, leaving 14 bases between them. Per germline, CDR1 WSHSY and CDR2 SAAADI. The DNA for the CDR3 is TGCGCCACCCGACGACTAGTAACAGATACGCAGTATTTT. It translates to CATRRLVTDTQYF.

The rearrangement links TRBV4-1 to TRBJ1-2; D is ambiguous. CDR3 size: 16 residues. The V end lost 4 bases, the J end lost 6 bases, and 21 bases lay between the germline ends. The germline CDR1 and CDR2 sequences are MGHRA and YSYEKL. This CDR3 is CASSPTWVAAMNGYTF. The DNA for the CDR3 is TGCGCCAGCAGCCCCACTTGGGTGGCGGCGATGAATGGCTACACCTTC.

This clone was seen only once. The V call is TRBV2, the J call TRBJ2-7; 13 bases are shared with TRBD2. CDR3 length: 15 amino acids. The J segment lost 6 bases and the V segment lost 8 bases, leaving 10 bases of the junction unmatched. Germline-derived CDR1 and CDR2 are SNHLY and FYNNEI. The DNA for the CDR3 is TGTGCCAGCTCCGGACTAGCGGGGGCTCTGGGCGAGCAGTACTTC. Encoded protein: CASSGLAGALGEQYF.

The chain combines TRBV2 with TRBJ1-6; 7 bases are a match to TRBD1. The V and J ends lost 7 bases and 0 bases, in that order; junction bases with no gene match: 3. CDR1 is SNHLY, CDR2 FYNNEI, per germline. The CDR3 length is 15 residues. For the CDR3, the DNA is TGTGCCAGCACGGGACAGAGCTCCTATAATTCACCCCTCCACTTT. Amino acid sequence: CASTGQSSYNSPLHF.

The chain joins TRBV27 to TRBJ1-2; 8 bases are shared with TRBD1. Germline values: CDR1 MNHEY, CDR2 SMNVEV (reference sequence). The CDR3 covers 15 residues. After removal of 10 bases from V and 6 bases from J, the junction contained 16 bases not matched to a gene. CDR3 protein: CATSGAGQVSNGYTF. The CDR3 DNA sequence: TGTGCCACTTCCGGAGCGGGACAGGTCTCGAATGGCTACACCTTC.

V and J are TRBV5-1 and TRBJ2-3; 9 bases match TRBD2. CDR3 length: 16 amino acids. V trimming: 4 bases; J trimming: 1 base; junction bases outside the gene matches: 7. The V gene's germline CDR1 is SGHRS and CDR2 YFSETQ. CDR3 in DNA: TGCGCCAGCAGCGCGGGACTAGCATCCGGCACAGATACGCAGTATTTT. This gives the protein CASSAGLASGTDTQYF. The complete variable domain, with remaining parts taken from reference TRBV5-1 and TRBJ2-3, reads KAGVTQTPRYLIKTRGQQVTLSCSPISGHRSVSWYQQTPGQGLQFLFEYFSETQRNKGNFPGRFSGRQFSNSRSEMNVSTLELGDSALYLCASSAGLASGTDTQYFGPGTRLTVL.

The CDR3 region is CASTWTGIYNEQFF. Written as DNA, the CDR3 is TGTGCCAGCACTTGGACAGGGATATACAATGAGCAGTTCTTC. This chain links TRBV6-1 with TRBJ2-1; TRBD1 matches 8 bases. CDR3 length equals 14 residues. With V trimmed by 7 bases and J by 4 bases, 6 bases remained unmatched. Germline V lookup: CDR1 MNHNS, CDR2 SASEGT.